Shown below are 25 T cell receptor beta chains from a single sample sequenced in a study of shared clonotypes between healthy human individuals. Method: immunoSEQ multiplex PCR; TCRdb's copy keeps in-frame clones and lacks some. The sample carries about 2,500,000 clones, 85% to 95% recorded once. Sequences were obtained from naive CD4+ T cells sorted from blood. Subset of the sample: CD45RA+ positively selected. These receptor sequences come from a man in his late teens or twenties in good health.

V usage is TRBV5-1 and J usage is TRBJ1-1; perhaps TRBD1 as D (6 bases). V lost 6 bases, J lost 3 bases, and 24 bases lay in between. The length of the CDR3 is 17 residues. In germline, CDR1 is SGHRS, CDR2 YFSETQ. CDR3 amino acids: CASTPLTDYRADTEAFF. CDR3 coding DNA: TGCGCCAGCACCCCCTTAACCGATTACAGGGCCGACACTGAAGCTTTCTTT.

CDR3 amino acids: CASSRGTENSNQPQHF. CDR3 DNA: TGCGCCAGCAGCCGCGGAACAGAGAATAGCAATCAGCCCCAGCATTTT. V and J are TRBV4-1 and TRBJ1-5; D gene ambiguous. Germline CDR1 and CDR2: MGHRA and YSYEKL. The CDR3 is 16 amino acids. The V and J ends lost 4 bases and 0 bases respectively, with 13 bases between them.

This clone was detected only once. CDR3 coding DNA: TGCGCCAGCAGCCGGGAGGGGGCAGGGGGAATCGAGCAGTACTTC. It encodes CASSREGAGGIEQYF. The chain joins TRBV5-1 to TRBJ2-7; D might be TRBD2 (8 bases). This CDR3 spans 15 amino acids. Germline CDR1 and CDR2: SGHRS and YFSETQ. The V gene lost 4 bases and the J gene lost 6 bases, with 20 bases spanning the gap. Combining the CDR3 with reference TRBV5-1 and TRBJ2-7 gives the whole variable domain KAGVTQTPRYLIKTRGQQVTLSCSPISGHRSVSWYQQTPGQGLQFLFEYFSETQRNKGNFPGRFSGRQFSNSRSEMNVSTLELGDSALYLCASSREGAGGIEQYFGPGTRLTVT.

This clone appeared a few times. V and J are TRBV10-3 and TRBJ1-1; D might be TRBD1 (5 bases). CDR3 length: 13 residues. The V end was cut by 4 bases, the J end by 1 base, with 7 bases between. In germline, CDR1 is ENHRY, CDR2 SYGVKD. The CDR3 region is CAISGGANTEAFF. Here the CDR3 DNA reads TGTGCCATCAGTGGAGGGGCGAACACTGAAGCTTTCTTT.

V usage is TRBV6-1 and J usage is TRBJ2-1; D possibly uses TRBD1 or TRBD2 (5 bases each). The CDR3 has 14 residues. V lost 7 bases and J 5 bases, leaving 15 bases between the germline ends. CDR1 is MNHNS and CDR2 is SASEGT in the germline V gene. CDR3 region: CASNIGTKNNEQFF. The CDR3 nucleotides are TGTGCCAGCAATATAGGGACCAAAAACAATGAGCAGTTCTTC.

J is TRBJ2-2 and V is TRBV28, with TRBD1 matching 8 bases. Germline V CDR1 and CDR2: MDHEN, SYDVKM. This CDR3 spans 15 amino acids. Trimming took 4 bases from V and 4 from J; bases not matched to a gene: 5. CDR3 DNA: TGTGCCAGCAGTTCACAGGGGGAGGTCACCGGGGAGCTGTTTTTT. Translated: CASSSQGEVTGELFF.

The chain links TRBV9 to TRBJ1-6; D not certain. Germline lookup yields CDR1 SGDLS and CDR2 YYNGEE. Deletions cut 1 base from V and 13 bases from J, with 15 bases between. The CDR3 extends over 14 amino acids. The CDR3 reads CASSVLGFGSPLHF. CDR3 sequence (DNA): TGTGCCAGCAGCGTATTAGGGTTCGGCTCTCCCCTCCACTTT. The whole variable domain, filled in from reference TRBV9 and TRBJ1-6, reads DSGVTQTPKHLITATGQRVTLRCSPRSGDLSVYWYQQSLDQGLQFLIQYYNGEERAKGNILERFSAQQFPDLHSELNLSSLELGDSALYFCASSVLGFGSPLHFGNGTRLTVT.

This chain uses TRBV4-1 with TRBJ2-5, with 11 bases fitting TRBD2. Germline V gene lookup returns CDR1 MGHRA and CDR2 YSYEKL. The V gene end was trimmed by 4 bases and the J gene end by 2 bases; junction bases not matched to a gene: 12. The CDR3 covers 18 residues. Here the CDR3 DNA reads TGCGCCAGCAGCCGGCCCTGGGCCCTAGCGGGGGGTCAAGAGACCCAGTACTTC. Protein product: CASSRPWALAGGQETQYF.

This clone was detected only once. The rearrangement links TRBV10-1 to TRBJ2-5; the D gene is possibly TRBD1 (5 bases). The CDR3 totals 13 residues. Trimming took 8 bases from V and 1 from J, leaving 11 bases between them. From germline, CDR1 is WNHNN and CDR2 SYGVQD (reference sequence). The CDR3 DNA follows: TGCGCCAGCTCCAGGGCCATCCAAGAGACCCAGTACTTC. Translation: CASSRAIQETQYF.

This clone was detected only a few times. This sample includes further DNA sequences coding for the same CDR3. The chain employs TRBV5-4 and TRBJ1-1; D might be TRBD1 (5 bases). Germline lookup yields CDR1 SGHNT and CDR2 YYREEE (reference sequence). V lost 1 base, J lost 4 bases, and 8 bases lay in between. This CDR3 comprises 13 residues. CDR3 loop: CASSLTGTTEAFF. CDR3 bases: TGTGCCAGCAGCTTGACCGGGACCACTGAAGCTTTCTTT.

The sample holds one count of this clone. The chain carries TRBV7-2 and TRBJ2-5, with D possibly called TRBD1 or TRBD2 (5 bases each). The CDR3 has 15 residues. Trimming removed 4 bases at V and 2 bases at J, with 14 bases between. Germline values: CDR1 SGHTA, CDR2 FQGNSA. The CDR3 nucleotides read TGTGCCAGCAGCTCTACCGGGACGCGGCAAGAGACCCAGTACTTC. Translated: CASSSTGTRQETQYF. Filled out from reference TRBV7-2 and TRBJ2-5, the complete variable domain reads GAGVSQSPSNKVTEKGKDVELRCDPISGHTALYWYRQSLGQGLEFLIYFQGNSAPDKSGLPSDRFSAERTGGSVSTLTIQRTQQEDSAVYLCASSSTGTRQETQYFGPGTRLLVL.

Points on this clone: This sample also contains other DNA sequences that code for the same CDR3. The chain combines TRBV18 with TRBJ2-7; 9 positions agree with TRBD1. Trimming cost V 2 bases and J 4 bases; bases outside gene matches: 3. The V gene's germline CDR1 is KGHSH and CDR2 LQKENI. The CDR3 sequence is 14 residues long. CDR3 sequence (DNA): TGTGCCAGCTCACCAGGACAGGGGAGATACGAGCAGTACTTC. This codes for CASSPGQGRYEQYF.

This clone has a single count. This chain joins TRBV28 and TRBJ2-1; weak D call: TRBD2 (5 bases). Germline lookup yields CDR1 MDHEN and CDR2 SYDVKM. Trimming pared 3 bases from V and 0 bases from J, leaving 15 bases between. This CDR3 spans 17 amino acids. CDR3 sequence (DNA): TGTGCCAGCAGTTTGAGGTCATGGACTGGCTCCTACAATGAGCAGTTCTTC. It translates to CASSLRSWTGSYNEQFF.

The rearrangement joins TRBV9 to TRBJ2-7; 7 nucleotides line up with TRBD2. Germline assignment: CDR1 SGDLS and CDR2 YYNGEE. CDR3 size: 14 residues. V gave up 3 bases and J gave up 4 bases; unmatched junction bases: 7. The CDR3 nucleotides read TGTGCCAGCAGCGCCACGGGACTACCGTACGAGCAGTACTTC. Protein: CASSATGLPYEQYF. Looking up the rest from reference TRBV9 and TRBJ2-7 gives the full variable domain: DSGVTQTPKHLITATGQRVTLRCSPRSGDLSVYWYQQSLDQGLQFLIQYYNGEERAKGNILERFSAQQFPDLHSELNLSSLELGDSALYFCASSATGLPYEQYFGPGTRLTVT.

This chain connects TRBV7-9 to TRBJ2-2; TRBD2 is a possible D gene (6 bases). V dropped 3 bases and J dropped 6 bases, with 11 bases sitting between them. Germline V CDR1 and CDR2: SEHNR, FQNEAQ (reference sequence). The CDR3 is made up of 14 amino acids. The CDR3 loop reads CASSFKTSPGELFF. The CDR3 coding sequence is TGTGCCAGCAGCTTTAAGACTAGTCCCGGGGAGCTGTTTTTT.

This chain links TRBV28 with TRBJ1-4, with TRBD1 identical over 9 bases. The V and J ends lost 5 bases and 2 bases, in that order; junction bases with no gene match: 9. The germline gives CDR1 MDHEN, CDR2 SYDVKM. The CDR3 contains 17 residues. As DNA, the CDR3 is TGTGCCAGCAGTCCAGTACAGGGGGCGAAGACTAATGAAAAACTGTTTTTT. Translated, it gives CASSPVQGAKTNEKLFF.

This chain connects TRBV7-6 to TRBJ2-5; D remains unclear. This CDR3 spans 12 amino acids. V shed 5 bases and J shed 5 bases, with 9 bases lying between them. The germline CDR1 and CDR2 sequences are SGHVS and FNYEAQ. CDR3 loop: CASSPVAETQYF. Written as DNA, the CDR3 is TGTGCCAGCAGCCCCGTTGCGGAGACCCAGTACTTC.

The chain employs TRBV5-6 and TRBJ1-6, with 10 bases aligning to TRBD1. V shed 3 bases and J 5 bases; nucleotides not matched to a gene: 5. This CDR3 comprises 16 residues. Per germline, CDR1 SGHDT and CDR2 YYEEEE. CDR3 region: CASSSSGTGDNSPLHF. CDR3 coding DNA: TGTGCCAGCAGCTCCTCCGGGACAGGGGATAATTCACCCCTCCACTTT. The full variable domain, with the rest looked up from reference TRBV5-6 and TRBJ1-6, is DAGVTQSPTHLIKTRGQQVTLRCSPKSGHDTVSWYQQALGQGPQFIFQYYEEEERQRGNFPDRFSGHQFPNYSSELNVNALLLGDSALYLCASSSSGTGDNSPLHFGNGTRLTVT.

The V gene is TRBV5-1, the J gene TRBJ2-7, with 7 bases matching TRBD1. V gave up 4 bases and J gave up 6 bases; unmatched junction bases: 10. CDR3 length equals 14 residues. Per the germline V gene, CDR1 is SGHRS and CDR2 is YFSETQ. The CDR3 sequence: CASSHGTAFGEQYF. In nucleotides, the CDR3 is TGCGCCAGCAGCCATGGGACAGCCTTCGGCGAGCAGTACTTC.

CDR3: CASSTGTLSYNEQFF. For the CDR3, the DNA is TGTGCCAGCAGTACGGGGACCCTCTCCTACAATGAGCAGTTCTTC. J is TRBJ2-1 and V is TRBV2; D is tentatively TRBD1 or TRBD2 (5 bases each). This CDR3 comprises 15 residues. Germline V gene lookup returns CDR1 SNHLY and CDR2 FYNNEI. V shed 5 bases and J shed 0 bases, with 11 bases lying between them.

The chain combines TRBV2 with TRBJ2-6, with D possibly matching TRBD1 (5 bases). Germline CDR1 SNHLY, CDR2 FYNNEI. Trimming took off 9 bases at V and 2 bases at J, with 11 bases between the two ends. The CDR3 spans 14 residues. In DNA, the CDR3 is TGTGCCAGTTCAGGGCTGCCTGGGGCCAACGTCCTGACTTTC. This codes for CASSGLPGANVLTF.

The sample holds one count of this clone. This rearrangement joins TRBV6-5 to TRBJ1-3; D is uncertain. The germline gives CDR1 MNHEY, CDR2 SVGAGI. This CDR3 is 15 amino acids long. V lost 5 bases and J lost 2, with 13 bases in between. The CDR3 reads CASSIQSTTGNTIYF. Here the CDR3 DNA reads TGTGCCAGCAGTATACAGTCAACGACTGGAAACACCATATATTTT.

This clone was observed a single time. The J gene is TRBJ2-7, the V gene TRBV6-5; TRBD2 is a possible D gene (7 bases). Trimming removed 4 bases from V and 6 bases from J, with 22 bases in between. CDR3 size: 16 residues. CDR1 and CDR2 (germline): MNHEY, SVGAGI. The chain's CDR3 is CASSSLRRGGPGEQYF. The CDR3 nucleotides read TGTGCCAGCAGTTCCCTACGGAGGGGGGGGCCCGGCGAGCAGTACTTC.

The chain employs TRBV7-9 and TRBJ1-4, with D perhaps matching TRBD1 (5 bases). Germline CDR1 and CDR2: SEHNR and FQNEAQ (reference sequence). V was trimmed by 6 bases and J by 7 bases, leaving 12 bases between them. The length of the CDR3 is 13 residues. The CDR3 protein is CASRLNTGEKLFF. CDR3 in DNA: TGTGCCAGCAGACTTAATACAGGTGAAAAACTGTTTTTT.

The chain couples TRBV27 to TRBJ2-3; TRBD2 matches at 10 bases. This CDR3 comprises 17 residues. The germline V gene has CDR1 MNHEY and CDR2 SMNVEV (reference sequence). V dropped 1 base and J dropped 5; count of bases not matched to a gene: 9. The CDR3 DNA sequence: TGTGCCAGCAGTTTATTGCAGCGGGGGGGCCGGGGAGATACGCAGTATTTT. Encoded protein: CASSLLQRGGRGDTQYF.